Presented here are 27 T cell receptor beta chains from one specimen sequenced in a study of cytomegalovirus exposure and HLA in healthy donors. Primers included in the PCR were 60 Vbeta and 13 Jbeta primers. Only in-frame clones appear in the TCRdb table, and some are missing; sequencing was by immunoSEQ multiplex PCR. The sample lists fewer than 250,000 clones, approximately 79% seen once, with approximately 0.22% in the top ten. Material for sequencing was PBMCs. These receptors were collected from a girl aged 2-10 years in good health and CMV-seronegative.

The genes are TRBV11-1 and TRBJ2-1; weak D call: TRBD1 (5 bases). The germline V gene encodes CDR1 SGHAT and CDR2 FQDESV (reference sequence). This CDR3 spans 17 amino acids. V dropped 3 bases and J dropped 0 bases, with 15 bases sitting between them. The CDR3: CASSLGRTESSYNEQFF. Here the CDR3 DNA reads TGTGCCAGCAGCTTGGGGCGGACCGAGAGCTCCTACAATGAGCAGTTCTTC.

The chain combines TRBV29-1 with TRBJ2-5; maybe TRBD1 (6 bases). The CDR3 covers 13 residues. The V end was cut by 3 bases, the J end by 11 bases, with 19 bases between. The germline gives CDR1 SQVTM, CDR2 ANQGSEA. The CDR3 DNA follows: TGCAGCGTTGAGCCACAGGGTTGGCAAGAGCAGTACTTC. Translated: CSVEPQGWQEQYF.

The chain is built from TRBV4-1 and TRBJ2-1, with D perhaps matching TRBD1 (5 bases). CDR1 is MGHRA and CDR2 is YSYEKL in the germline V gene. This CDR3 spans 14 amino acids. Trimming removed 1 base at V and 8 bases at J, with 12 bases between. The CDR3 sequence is CASSQVWGEDEQFF. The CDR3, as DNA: TGCGCCAGCAGCCAAGTTTGGGGCGAGGATGAGCAGTTCTTC.

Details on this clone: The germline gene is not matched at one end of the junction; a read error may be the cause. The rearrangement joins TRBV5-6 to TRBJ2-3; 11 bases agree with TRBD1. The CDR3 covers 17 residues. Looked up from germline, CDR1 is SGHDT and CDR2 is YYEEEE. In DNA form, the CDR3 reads TGTGCCAGCAGGTCGGCGGTGGGACAGGGGGGCACAGATGCGCAGTATTTT. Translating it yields CASRSAVGQGGTDAQYF.

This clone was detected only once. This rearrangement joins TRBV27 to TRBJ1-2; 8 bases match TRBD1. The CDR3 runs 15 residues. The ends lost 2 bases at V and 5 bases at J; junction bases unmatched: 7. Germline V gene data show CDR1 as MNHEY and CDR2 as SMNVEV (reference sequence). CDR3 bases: TGTGCCAGCAGTTTAATCGCAGGGGGCGGGTATGGCTACACCTTC. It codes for CASSLIAGGGYGYTF.

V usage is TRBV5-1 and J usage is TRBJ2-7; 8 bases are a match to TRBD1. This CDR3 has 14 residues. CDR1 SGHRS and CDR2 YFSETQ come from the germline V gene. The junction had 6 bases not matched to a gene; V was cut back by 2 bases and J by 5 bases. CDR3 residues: CASSFQDRVHEQYF. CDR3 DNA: TGCGCCAGCAGCTTCCAGGACAGGGTCCACGAGCAGTACTTC. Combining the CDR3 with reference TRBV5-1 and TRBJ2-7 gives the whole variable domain KAGVTQTPRYLIKTRGQQVTLSCSPISGHRSVSWYQQTPGQGLQFLFEYFSETQRNKGNFPGRFSGRQFSNSRSEMNVSTLELGDSALYLCASSFQDRVHEQYFGPGTRLTVT.

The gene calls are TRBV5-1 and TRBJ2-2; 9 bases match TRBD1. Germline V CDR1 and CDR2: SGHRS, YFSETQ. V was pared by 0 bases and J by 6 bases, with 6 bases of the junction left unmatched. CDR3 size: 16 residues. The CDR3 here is CASSLAGQGTAGELFF. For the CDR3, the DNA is TGCGCCAGCAGCTTGGCCGGACAGGGGACCGCCGGGGAGCTGTTTTTT.

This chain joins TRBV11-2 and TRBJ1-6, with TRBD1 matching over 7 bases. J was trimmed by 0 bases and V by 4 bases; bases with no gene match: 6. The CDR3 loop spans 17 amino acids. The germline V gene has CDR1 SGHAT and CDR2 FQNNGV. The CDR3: CASSYRGLGSYNSPLHF. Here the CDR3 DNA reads TGTGCCAGCAGCTACAGGGGCCTTGGCTCCTATAATTCACCCCTCCACTTT.

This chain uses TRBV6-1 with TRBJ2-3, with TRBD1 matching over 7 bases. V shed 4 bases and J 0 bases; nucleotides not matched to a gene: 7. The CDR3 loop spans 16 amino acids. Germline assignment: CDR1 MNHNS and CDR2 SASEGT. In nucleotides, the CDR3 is TGTGCCAGCAGTGTCCTACAGGGGTTTAGCACAGATACGCAGTATTTT. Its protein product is CASSVLQGFSTDTQYF.

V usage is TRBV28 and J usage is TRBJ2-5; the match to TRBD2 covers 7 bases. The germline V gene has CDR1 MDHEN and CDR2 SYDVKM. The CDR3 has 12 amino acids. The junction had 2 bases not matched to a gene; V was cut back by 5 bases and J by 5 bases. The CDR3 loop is CASSAGVETQYF. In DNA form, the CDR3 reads TGTGCCAGCAGTGCGGGAGTGGAGACCCAGTACTTC.

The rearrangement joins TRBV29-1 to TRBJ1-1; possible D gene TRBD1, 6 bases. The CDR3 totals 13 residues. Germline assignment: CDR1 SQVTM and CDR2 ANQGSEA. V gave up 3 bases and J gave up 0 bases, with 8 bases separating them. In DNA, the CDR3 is TGCAGCGTTGAGGGGGCCCTGAACACTGAAGCTTTCTTT. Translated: CSVEGALNTEAFF. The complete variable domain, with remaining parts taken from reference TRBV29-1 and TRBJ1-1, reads SAVISQKPSRDICQRGTSLTIQCQVDSQVTMMFWYRQQPGQSLTLIATANQGSEATYESGFVIDKFPISRPNLTFSTLTVSNMSPEDSSIYLCSVEGALNTEAFFGQGTRLTVV.

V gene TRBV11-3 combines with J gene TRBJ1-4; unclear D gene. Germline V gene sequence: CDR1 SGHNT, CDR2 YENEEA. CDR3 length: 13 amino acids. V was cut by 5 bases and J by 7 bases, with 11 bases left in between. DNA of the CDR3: TGTGCCAGCAGCCGAGGAGAGGGTGAAAAACTGTTTTTT. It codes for CASSRGEGEKLFF.

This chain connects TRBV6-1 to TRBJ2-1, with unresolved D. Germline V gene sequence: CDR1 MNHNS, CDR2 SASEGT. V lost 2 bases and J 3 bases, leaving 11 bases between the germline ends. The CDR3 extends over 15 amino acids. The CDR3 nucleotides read TGTGCCAGCAGTGAAATGGCAGAAGTCTACAATGAGCAGTTCTTC. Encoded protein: CASSEMAEVYNEQFF.

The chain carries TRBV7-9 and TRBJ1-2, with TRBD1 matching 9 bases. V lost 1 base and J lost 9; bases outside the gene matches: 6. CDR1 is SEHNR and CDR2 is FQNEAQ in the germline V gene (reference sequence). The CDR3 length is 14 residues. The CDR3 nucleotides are TGTGCCAGCAGCTTAGACCTTGGGACAGGGCGCTACACCTTC. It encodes CASSLDLGTGRYTF.

DNA for the CDR3: TGTGCCAGCAGTTGGCAGCTAGCGGGAGTAGAGACCCAGTACTTC. The encoded protein is CASSWQLAGVETQYF. This chain connects TRBV6-6 to TRBJ2-5, with 10 bases identical to TRBD2. The CDR3 is 15 residues long. V shed 4 bases and J 4 bases; nucleotides not matched to a gene: 6. Germline lookup yields CDR1 MNHNY and CDR2 SVGAGI (reference sequence).

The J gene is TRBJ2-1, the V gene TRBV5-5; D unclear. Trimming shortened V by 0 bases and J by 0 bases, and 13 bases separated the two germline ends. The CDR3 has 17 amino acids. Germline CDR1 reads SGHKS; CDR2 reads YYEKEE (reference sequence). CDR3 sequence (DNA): TGTGCCAGCAGCTTGGTCTCGGTATTAAGCTCCTACAATGAGCAGTTCTTC. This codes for CASSLVSVLSSYNEQFF. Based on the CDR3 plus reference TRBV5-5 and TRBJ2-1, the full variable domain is DAGVTQSPTHLIKTRGQQVTLRCSPISGHKSVSWYQQVLGQGPQFIFQYYEKEERGRGNFPDRFSARQFPNYSSELNVNALLLGDSALYLCASSLVSVLSSYNEQFFGPGTRLTVL.

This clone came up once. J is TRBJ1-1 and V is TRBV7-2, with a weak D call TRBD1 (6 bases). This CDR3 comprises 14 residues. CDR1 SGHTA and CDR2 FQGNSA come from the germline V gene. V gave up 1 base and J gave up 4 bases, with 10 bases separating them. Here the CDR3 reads CASSLDRAVTEAFF. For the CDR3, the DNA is TGTGCCAGCAGCTTAGACAGGGCGGTCACTGAAGCTTTCTTT.

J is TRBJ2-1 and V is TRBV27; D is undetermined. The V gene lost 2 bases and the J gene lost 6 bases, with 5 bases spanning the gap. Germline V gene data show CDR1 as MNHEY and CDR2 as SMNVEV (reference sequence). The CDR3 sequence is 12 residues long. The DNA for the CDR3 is TGTGCCAGCAGTTTAGGGCCCAATGAGCAGTTCTTC. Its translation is CASSLGPNEQFF.

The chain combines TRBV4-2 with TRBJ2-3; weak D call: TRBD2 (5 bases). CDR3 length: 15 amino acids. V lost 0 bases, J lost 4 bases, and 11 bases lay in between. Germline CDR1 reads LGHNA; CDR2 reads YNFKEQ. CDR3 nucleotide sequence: TGTGCCAGCAGCCAAGATCTGCTAGCCCCAGATACGCAGTATTTT. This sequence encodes CASSQDLLAPDTQYF.

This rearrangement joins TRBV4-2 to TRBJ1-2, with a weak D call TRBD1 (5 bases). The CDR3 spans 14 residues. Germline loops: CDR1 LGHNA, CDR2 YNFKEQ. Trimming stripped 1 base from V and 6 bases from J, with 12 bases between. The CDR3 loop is CASSQGGSGDGYTF. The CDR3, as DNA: TGTGCCAGCAGCCAAGGGGGGTCGGGGGATGGCTACACCTTC.

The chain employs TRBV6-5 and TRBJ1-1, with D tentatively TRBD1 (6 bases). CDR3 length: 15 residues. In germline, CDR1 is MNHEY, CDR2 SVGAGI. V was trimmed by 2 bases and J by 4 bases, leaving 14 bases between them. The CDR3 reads CASSYSEGRGTEAFF. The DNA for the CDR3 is TGTGCCAGCAGTTACAGCGAGGGCAGGGGCACTGAAGCTTTCTTT.

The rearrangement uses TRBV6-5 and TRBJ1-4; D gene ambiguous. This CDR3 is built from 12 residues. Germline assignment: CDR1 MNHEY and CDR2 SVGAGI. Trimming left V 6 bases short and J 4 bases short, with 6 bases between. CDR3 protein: CASRPGNEKLFF. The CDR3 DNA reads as TGTGCCAGCAGGCCGGGTAATGAAAAACTGTTTTTT.

DNA for the CDR3: TGCAGCGTCGAGGACAGGGGCACTGAAGCTTTCTTT. Protein product: CSVEDRGTEAFF. The chain joins TRBV29-1 to TRBJ1-1; TRBD1 agrees at 9 bases. V was pared by 6 bases and J by 4 bases, with 3 bases of the junction left unmatched. Germline V CDR1 and CDR2: SQVTM, ANQGSEA. The CDR3 is 12 amino acids. The full variable domain, with the rest looked up from reference TRBV29-1 and TRBJ1-1, is SAVISQKPSRDICQRGTSLTIQCQVDSQVTMMFWYRQQPGQSLTLIATANQGSEATYESGFVIDKFPISRPNLTFSTLTVSNMSPEDSSIYLCSVEDRGTEAFFGQGTRLTVV.

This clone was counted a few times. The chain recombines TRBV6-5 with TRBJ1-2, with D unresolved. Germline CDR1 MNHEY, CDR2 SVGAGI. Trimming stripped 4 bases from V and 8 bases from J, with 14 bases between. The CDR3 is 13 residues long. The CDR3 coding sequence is TGTGCCAGCAGTTTCGGCCTTCCCGGGGGCTACACCTTC. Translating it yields CASSFGLPGGYTF.

CDR3 DNA sequence: TGTGCCAGCAGCTTAGAGGTTGCGGACACCGGGGAGCTGTTTTTT. It translates to CASSLEVADTGELFF. The chain links TRBV7-6 to TRBJ2-2; D remains unclear. V lost 1 base and J lost 3, with 9 bases in between. This CDR3 contains 15 residues. Germline V gene sequence: CDR1 SGHVS, CDR2 FNYEAQ.

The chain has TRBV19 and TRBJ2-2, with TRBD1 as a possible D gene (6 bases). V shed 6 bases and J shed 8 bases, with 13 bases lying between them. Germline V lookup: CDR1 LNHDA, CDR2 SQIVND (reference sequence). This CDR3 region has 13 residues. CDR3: CASSLTQGGELFF. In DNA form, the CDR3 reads TGTGCCAGTAGCCTGACCCAGGGGGGGGAGCTGTTTTTT.

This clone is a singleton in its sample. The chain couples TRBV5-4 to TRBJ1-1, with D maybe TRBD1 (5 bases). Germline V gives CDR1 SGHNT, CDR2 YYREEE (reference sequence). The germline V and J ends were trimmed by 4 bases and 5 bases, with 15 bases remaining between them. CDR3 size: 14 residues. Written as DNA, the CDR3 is TGTGCCAGCAGCCGCGGGGGGGGAGATACTGAAGCTTTCTTT. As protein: CASSRGGGDTEAFF.